This TCR beta chain was sequenced in a study of CD8 T cells in ankylosing spondylitis. This CDR3 contains 13 residues. V lost 6 bases to trimming and J lost 8 bases, with 16 bases between them. CDR1 and CDR2 (germline): MNHNY, SVGAGI (reference sequence). TCR beta libraries were made by quantitative 5'-RACE with molecular barcodes. One entry per CDR3 protein, called by TCRdb with MiXCR from the 5' RACE reads. This sample has under 450,000 distinct CDR3 sequences, with approximately 20% found just once. The chain carries TRBV6-6 and TRBJ1-1; D remains unclear. This TCR came from a male donor with ankylosing spondylitis or in good health (not recorded which). The specimen was blood, either unsorted or a sorted T cell fraction (not recorded which). Written as DNA, the CDR3 is TGTGCCAGCAGCTACACGACCCAATCCGAAGCTTTCTTT. Translated, it gives CASSYTTQSEAFF.